Detailed here is one T cell receptor beta chain. No antigen is known for it. Use of 60 Vbeta and 13 Jbeta primers characterized the PCR. Here immunoSEQ multiplex PCR was the method, and the copy in TCRdb shows in-frame clones only, minus some. Among 95,000 to 150,000 clones listed, approximately 67% were seen once. The sample belongs to a study of cytomegalovirus exposure and HLA in healthy donors. General study results and limits: Later on, a genetic analysis was performed. It linked a missense variant in DCLRE1C with V- and J-gene trimming of TCR beta.

CDR1 is MNHNY and CDR2 is SVGAGI in the germline V gene (reference sequence). This CDR3 comprises 14 residues. The V and J ends lost 3 bases and 4 bases respectively, with 9 bases between them. The TCR was taken from a man aged 18 to 35 in good health and CMV-seronegative. Sample: PBMCs. V gene TRBV6-6 combines with J gene TRBJ2-2; D may be TRBD1 (5 bases). The CDR3 loop reads CASSYYQGTGELFF. CDR3 DNA: TGTGCCAGCAGTTATTATCAGGGCACCGGGGAGCTGTTTTTT.